This note documents a single T cell receptor (beta chain) sequence. The assay was immunoSEQ multiplex PCR, and TCRdb's table has in-frame clones only and misses some. The repertoire holds about 87,000 clones, approximately 82% seen once, with approximately 0.85% in the top ten. Peripheral blood came from all dose cohorts at three timepoints. This sample was included in a study of OX40 agonist ivuxolimab in advanced cancers. The sample here was CD4+ or CD8+ T cells sorted from blood, taken in a trial of the OX40 agonist ivuxolimab. This TCR came from an adult with an advanced solid tumor such as melanoma, head and neck, liver or kidney cancer.

CDR3 in DNA: TGTGCCAGCAGCCCACGCGGGAGACAGAGCTCCTACGAGCAGTACTTC. It yields the protein CASSPRGRQSSYEQYF. V and J are TRBV7-8 and TRBJ2-7; 7 bases agree with TRBD2. The germline CDR1 and CDR2 sequences are SGHVS and FQNEAQ. The CDR3 runs to 16 residues. V lost 5 bases and J lost 0; bases outside the gene matches: 10.